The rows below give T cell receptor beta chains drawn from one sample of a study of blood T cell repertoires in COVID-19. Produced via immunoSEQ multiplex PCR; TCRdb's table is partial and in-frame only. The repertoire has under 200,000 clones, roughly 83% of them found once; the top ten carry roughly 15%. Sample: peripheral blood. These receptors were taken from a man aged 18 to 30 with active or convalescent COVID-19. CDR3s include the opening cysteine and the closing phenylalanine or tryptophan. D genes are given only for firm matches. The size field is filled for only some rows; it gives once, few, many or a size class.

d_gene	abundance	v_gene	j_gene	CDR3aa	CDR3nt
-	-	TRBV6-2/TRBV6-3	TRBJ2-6	CASSSSFEAPLLSSGANVLTF	TGTGCCAGCAGTTCCTCTTTCGAGGCGCCCTTGCTATCCTCTGGGGCCAACGTCCTGACTTTC
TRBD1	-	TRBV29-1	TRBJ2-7	CSVDRGGIEQYF	TGCAGCGTGGACAGGGGGGGGATCGAGCAGTACTTC
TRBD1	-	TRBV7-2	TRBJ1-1	CASSLAPLGGWNTEAFF	TGTGCCAGCAGCTTAGCACCCCTAGGGGGCTGGAACACTGAAGCTTTCTTT
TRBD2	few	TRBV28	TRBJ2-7	CASSLALLLAGYYEQYF	TGTGCCAGCAGTTTAGCGCTCCTACTAGCGGGGTATTACGAGCAGTACTTC
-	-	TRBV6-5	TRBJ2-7	CASSYTDSIYEQYF	TGTGCCAGCAGTTACACGGACAGTATCTACGAGCAGTACTTC
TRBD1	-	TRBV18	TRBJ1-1	CASSPGQGNTEAFF	TGTGCCAGCTCACCAGGACAGGGAAACACTGAAGCTTTCTTT
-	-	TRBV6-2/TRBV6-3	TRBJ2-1	CASSPTRMRVNEQFF	TGTGCCAGCAGTCCAACCCGGATGCGGGTCAATGAGCAGTTCTTC
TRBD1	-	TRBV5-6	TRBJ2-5	CASSLVSGGRETQYF	TGTGCCAGCAGCTTGGTATCAGGGGGCAGGGAGACCCAGTACTTC
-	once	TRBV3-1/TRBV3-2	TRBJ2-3	CASSGRGSTDTQYF	TGTGCCAGCAGCGGCCGGGGTAGCACAGATACGCAGTATTTT
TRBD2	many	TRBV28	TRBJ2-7	CASSLSGTSGKGYEQYF	TGTGCCAGCAGTTTATCAGGGACTAGCGGGAAAGGCTACGAGCAGTACTTC
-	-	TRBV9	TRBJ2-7	CASSVVSTGVANEQYF	TGTGCCAGCAGCGTAGTCTCCACGGGAGTAGCAAACGAGCAGTACTTC
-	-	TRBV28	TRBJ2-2	CASSRGGAGTGELFF	TGTGCCAGCAGTCGAGGGGGGGCGGGCACCGGGGAGCTGTTTTTT
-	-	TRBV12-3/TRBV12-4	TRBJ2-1	CASSLNNEQFF	TGTGCCAGCAGTCTAAACAATGAGCAGTTCTTC
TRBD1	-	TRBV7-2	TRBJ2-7	CASRSTGGTNEQYF	TGTGCCAGCAGGTCAACAGGGGGTACGAACGAGCAGTACTTC
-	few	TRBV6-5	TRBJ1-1	CASSRQINTEAFF	TGTGCCAGCAGCAGACAGATAAACACTGAAGCTTTCTTT
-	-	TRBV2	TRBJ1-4	CATKYRGHDEKLFF	TGTGCCACGAAGTATCGGGGACACGATGAAAAACTGTTTTTT
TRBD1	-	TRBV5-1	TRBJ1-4	CASSLGQGRIEKLFF	TGCGCCAGCAGCCTCGGACAGGGGAGGATAGAAAAACTGTTTTTT
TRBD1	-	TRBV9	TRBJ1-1	CASSVVGQGDTEAFF	TGTGCCAGCAGCGTCGTGGGACAGGGGGACACTGAAGCTTTCTTT
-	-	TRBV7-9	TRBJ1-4	CASNPGLAATNEKLFF	TGTGCCAGCAACCCTGGCCTCGCCGCAACTAATGAAAAACTGTTTTTT
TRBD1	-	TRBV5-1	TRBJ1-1	CASSSSTGWTEAFF	TGCGCCAGCAGCAGTTCGACAGGGTGGACTGAAGCTTTCTTT
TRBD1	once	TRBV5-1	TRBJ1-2	CASSLEGQGSYGYTF	TGCGCCAGCAGCTTGGAGGGACAGGGTTCCTATGGCTACACCTTC
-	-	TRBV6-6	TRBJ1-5	CASSWGDQPQHF	TGTGCCAGCAGCTGGGGGGACCAGCCCCAGCATTTT
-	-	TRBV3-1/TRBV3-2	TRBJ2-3	CASSQDFTDTQYF	TGTGCCAGCAGCCAAGACTTCACAGATACGCAGTATTTT
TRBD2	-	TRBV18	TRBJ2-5	CASSRAGLAGGPYQETQYF	TGTGCCAGCTCACGTGCGGGACTAGCGGGGGGACCGTACCAAGAGACCCAGTACTTC
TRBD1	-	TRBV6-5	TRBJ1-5	CASSWDRAYQPQHF	TGTGCCAGCAGTTGGGACAGGGCGTATCAGCCCCAGCATTTT
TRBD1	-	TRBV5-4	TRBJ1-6	CASSPGTGNSPLHF	TGTGCCAGCAGCCCCGGGACAGGGAATTCACCCCTCCACTTT
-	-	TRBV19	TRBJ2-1	CASSIIGGLQFF	TGTGCCAGTAGTATAATCGGCGGTTTACAGTTCTTC
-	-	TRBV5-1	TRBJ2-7	CASSLDGYEQYF	TGCGCCAGCAGCTTGGACGGTTACGAGCAGTACTTC
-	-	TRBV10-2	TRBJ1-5	CASSEPRQYSNQPQHF	TGCGCCAGCAGTGAGCCTAGACAGTATAGCAATCAGCCCCAGCATTTT
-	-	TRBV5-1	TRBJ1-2	CASSLGGAGHGYTF	TGCGCCAGCAGCTTGGGAGGTGCAGGGCATGGCTACACCTTC
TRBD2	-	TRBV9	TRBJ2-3	CASSAGTSGRTDTQYF	TGTGCCAGCAGCGCAGGGACTAGCGGGAGAACAGATACGCAGTATTTT
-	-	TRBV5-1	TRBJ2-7	CASSITTGSREQYF	TGCGCCAGCAGCATCACGACAGGTTCGCGTGAGCAGTACTTC
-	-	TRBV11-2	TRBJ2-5	CASSLAQGRQETQYF	TGTGCCAGCAGCTTAGCCCAGGGGCGACAGGAGACCCAGTACTTC
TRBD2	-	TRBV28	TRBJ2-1	CASSEGGLAGHEQFF	TGTGCCAGCAGCGAAGGCGGACTAGCAGGCCATGAGCAGTTCTTC
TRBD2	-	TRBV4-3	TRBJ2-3	CASSGTSGSTDTQYF	TGCGCCAGCAGCGGGACTAGCGGGAGCACAGATACGCAGTATTTT
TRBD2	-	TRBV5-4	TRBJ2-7	CASSGLAGTSGEQYF	TGTGCCAGCAGCGGGTTAGCGGGTACGTCAGGGGAGCAGTACTTC
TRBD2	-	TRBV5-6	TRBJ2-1	CASRAWRGASYNEQFF	TGTGCCAGCAGGGCCTGGCGGGGGGCCTCCTACAATGAGCAGTTCTTC
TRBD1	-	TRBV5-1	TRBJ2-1	CASSLQGAGDEQFF	TGCGCCAGCAGCCTACAGGGGGCAGGCGATGAGCAGTTCTTC
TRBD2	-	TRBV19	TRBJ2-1	CASSMLGGLGVRSYNEQFF	TGTGCCAGTAGTATGTTAGGAGGACTAGGGGTTCGATCCTACAATGAGCAGTTCTTC
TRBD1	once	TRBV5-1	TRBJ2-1	CASSPNWDRGNSYNEQFF	TGCGCCAGCAGCCCCAACTGGGACAGGGGAAATTCCTACAATGAGCAGTTCTTC
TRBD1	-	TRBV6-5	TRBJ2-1	CASSSGQGLNNEQFF	TGTGCCAGCAGCTCCGGACAGGGACTCAACAATGAGCAGTTCTTC